This T cell receptor (beta chain) was recorded in a study of T cells in Graves' hyperthyroidism and ophthalmopathy (dated by TCRdb to between 2018 and 2021). In terms of the full investigation: Peripheral blood samples were taken at initial diagnosis, before any treatment was given. According to the paper, TCR Vbeta CDR3 sequencing was carried out on 135 peripheral blood samples, which came from approximately 41 ophthalmopathy, about 75 hyperthyroidism and approximately 17 progressor patients. Once sampling was done, hyperthyroidism patients were given methimazole at a starting dose of 30 mg daily, whereas ophthalmopathy patients were given high-dose intravenous methylprednisolone. Whether ophthalmopathy could be predicted prospectively was tested in an independent validation cohort made up of about 20 hyperthyroidism patients plus 17 patients who later progressed to ophthalmopathy. To identify TCR V-J signatures that set the groups apart, the researchers used a discovery cohort of 95 to 100 patients, made up of roughly 45 with Graves' ophthalmopathy and about 60 with stable Graves' hyperthyroidism. For training and testing, the 100 or so patients in the discovery cohort were randomly divided in a 7:3 ratio. In addition, the study compared T-cell repertoires in thyroid tissue and in blood from five or six Graves' hyperthyroidism patients.

The CDR3 sequence holds 15 residues, the cysteine and phenylalanine included. Only the CDR3 region is kept as DNA, spanning 45 bases read in frame from base 1. The germline V gene yields MNHNS for CDR1 and SASEGT for CDR2. TCR beta CDR3 regions were amplified from RNA transcripts. The first round of RT-PCR for the TCR CDR3 was performed with the HTBI primer set and the Qiagen OneStep RT-PCR kit. Libraries were constructed in a second round of multiplex PCR, after which size selection and purification were carried out. Libraries were sequenced paired-end with 100 bp reads on an Illumina HiSeq2000. In the paper's pipeline: SOAPnuke was used to process the raw data, throwing out any read that contained adapters or uncalled bases, had a mean Phred below 15, or lacked an exact constant-primer or identifier match. High-quality paired reads were merged using COPE v1.2.5, and each unique nucleotide sequence was defined as a clonotype. MiTCR v1.1 was used to align the clonotypes against IMGT TRBV, TRBD and TRBJ reference segments. The analysis was restricted to V-J combinations with a frequency above 0.0001, which together covered approximately 99% of the repertoires. A TCS score was defined as the ratio of F50 (clonal expansion) to E x V (chaos), with BLOSUM62-based TCRdist applied between CDR3 peptides within each V-J. Welch's t-statistics and random forest reduced fewer than 600 V-J features to 13, which were used in a naive Bayes classifier (R e1071). TCRdb trimmed public reads at Q25 via fastp, called clones via MiXCR and kept in-frame beta chains. Here each entry gathers all rows of one CDR3 protein and keeps the most common genes and DNA. The V and J calls come from TCRdb's annotation, not from the publication. The sample table records about 560,000 distinct CDR3 sequences; 15% to 18% of these occur just once. The ten largest clones add up to 7.3% of the sample.

This clonotype was detected a few times. Its antigen is still unknown. The junction departs from the called germline gene at one end, perhaps through a read error. General findings and caveats noted by the study authors: In cross-validation, a model built on a 13 V-J signature told ophthalmopathy apart from stable hyperthyroidism with under 90% sensitivity and about 81% specificity, and in testing the same model reached 80%/75%. Blood samples also contained most of the expanded thyroid clonotypes (frequency above 0.001), which suggests that blood repertoires may reflect thyroid immune responses. During validation, the model predicted progression to ophthalmopathy a median of roughly six months ahead of onset, with around 71% sensitivity and 72.22% specificity. No statistical method was used to set the sample size in advance, and investigators knew the group allocation.

A patient counted as having stable Graves' hyperthyroidism if no progression to ophthalmopathy occurred over 18 months of follow-up. Hyperthyroidism patients were newly diagnosed, with disease duration under 2 months, and aged 18 to 65 years. The study excluded patients with uncontrolled infections, other autoimmune diseases, pregnancy or lactation. Diagnoses were based on clinical symptoms, serum thyroxine and TRAb, thyroid ultrasound and orbital computed tomography. Ficoll-Paque density gradient centrifugation was used to isolate PBMCs from around 10 ml of fresh peripheral blood. Trizol reagent was used to extract total RNA, and RNA quality was then checked on an Agilent 2100 Bioanalyzer.

The sample was blood. The clonotype comes from a woman in her twenties or thirties with Graves' hyperthyroidism. The V gene is TRBV6-1 and the J gene is TRBJ2-1; 11 junctional bases match TRBD2. The bases read TGTGCCAGCAGTGATAGCGGGAGGGCGGTTAATGAGCAGCTCTTC. The translation is CASSDSGRAVNEQLF.